Below are 25 T cell receptor beta chains sequenced from a single sample in a study of naive and memory T cell subsets. An equimolar mix of two oligonucleotides served as the beta constant-region primer for TRBC1 and TRBC2. Four rounds of PCR amplified the ligated cDNA using nested alpha and beta constant-region primers plus SP2. Each CDR3 protein is one row after TCRdb ran MiXCR on the UMI-ligation and nested PCR reads. In the table there are around 110,000 distinct CDR3 sequences, roughly 36% of which are singletons. The sequenced sample was central memory CD4+ T cells from blood. Receptors originate from a human donor in good health.

This clonotype appeared a few times. The chain is built from TRBV29-1 and TRBJ2-7; TRBD1 is a possible D gene (6 bases). This CDR3 spans 11 amino acids. V lost 7 bases, J lost 5 bases, and 12 bases lay in between. Per germline, CDR1 SQVTM and CDR2 ANQGSEA. In DNA, the CDR3 is TGCAGCGGGATTACAGGGAACGAGCAGTACTTC. It is translated as CSGITGNEQYF.

The rearrangement joins TRBV20-1 to TRBJ2-1; 8 bases are shared with TRBD2. Per the germline V gene, CDR1 is DFQATT and CDR2 is SNEGSKA (reference sequence). CDR3 size: 15 residues. With 6 bases clipped from V and 6 bases from J, the junction kept 13 bases outside the gene matches. The CDR3 reads CSALLTGGIFNEQFF. For the CDR3, the DNA is TGCAGTGCCCTTCTGACGGGAGGGATATTCAATGAGCAGTTCTTC.

The chain couples TRBV10-2 to TRBJ2-7; 13 positions agree with TRBD2. The CDR3 is 17 amino acids. Trimming at V came to 2 bases and at J to 4 bases, leaving 8 bases not matched to a gene. Germline V gives CDR1 WSHSY, CDR2 SAAADI. DNA of the CDR3: TGCGCCAGCAGTGAGAAACTGCGGACTAGCGGGAGATACGAGCAGTACTTC. It is translated as CASSEKLRTSGRYEQYF.

V gene TRBV20-1 combines with J gene TRBJ1-2; TRBD1 aligns across 7 bases. J lost 4 bases, V lost 1 base, and 6 bases had no gene match. From germline, CDR1 is DFQATT and CDR2 SNEGSKA (reference sequence). The CDR3 sequence is 14 residues long. The CDR3 DNA is TGCAGTGCTAGAGTTTCCGGGACAGCCTATGGCTACACCTTC. This translates into CSARVSGTAYGYTF.

The rearrangement joins TRBV28 to TRBJ2-3; D gene ambiguous. The CDR3 covers 15 residues. The V end was cut by 3 bases, the J end by 3 bases, with 13 bases between. In germline, CDR1 is MDHEN, CDR2 SYDVKM. The CDR3 region is CASSFSGPRTDTQYF. The CDR3, as DNA: TGTGCCAGCAGTTTTTCGGGCCCTCGGACAGATACGCAGTATTTT.

At least ten counts were recorded for this clonotype. J is TRBJ2-5 and V is TRBV12-3 or TRBV12-4; 7 nucleotides line up with TRBD2. The CDR3 runs to 14 residues. The V and J ends lost 2 bases and 2 bases, in that order; junction bases with no gene match: 2. The CDR3 DNA reads as TGTGCCAGCAGTTTAATGGGGGGGCAAGAGACCCAGTACTTC. Translating gives CASSLMGGQETQYF.

The V gene is TRBV30, the J gene TRBJ2-1; 10 positions match TRBD2. The CDR3 runs 16 residues. V dropped 2 bases and J dropped 8; count of bases not matched to a gene: 12. The germline V gene has CDR1 GTSNPN and CDR2 SVGIG (reference sequence). CDR3 coding DNA: TGTGCCTGGAGTCCCCGGGGGAGCGGGAGGGCCCATGAGCAGTTCTTC. This sequence encodes CAWSPRGSGRAHEQFF.

This clonotype was counted between two and nine times. The chain combines TRBV24-1 with TRBJ2-1; D ambiguous. The CDR3 has 14 residues. Trimming took off 5 bases at V and 2 bases at J, with 9 bases between the two ends. Germline assignment: CDR1 KGHDR and CDR2 SFDVKD. The CDR3 DNA reads as TGTGCCACCAGTGGAGAATTCCCCTACAATGAGCAGTTCTTC. This codes for CATSGEFPYNEQFF.

CDR3 residues: CASSEVFEEFF. The CDR3 DNA reads TGTGCCAGCAGTGAAGTTTTTGAAGAGTTCTTC. The rearrangement joins TRBV2 to TRBJ2-1; D not certain. The CDR3 is 11 residues long. V was clipped by 1 base and J by 14 bases, with 9 bases between them. CDR1 and CDR2 (germline): SNHLY, FYNNEI.

The chain couples TRBV19 to TRBJ2-5; maybe TRBD1 (5 bases). This CDR3 has 12 amino acids. Germline V gene data show CDR1 as LNHDA and CDR2 as SQIVND (reference sequence). V lost 10 bases and J 0 bases, leaving 9 bases between the germline ends. The CDR3 sequence: CATTDYQETQYF. CDR3 sequence (DNA): TGTGCCACGACAGATTACCAAGAGACCCAGTACTTC.

This chain joins TRBV7-2 and TRBJ1-2, with 7 bases matching TRBD1. CDR1 is SGHTA, CDR2 FQGNSA, per germline. This CDR3 has 16 amino acids. With V trimmed by 5 bases and J by 5 bases, 14 bases remained unmatched. The CDR3 region has the DNA TGTGCCAGCAGCATCGGACAGGCGACGACAACGTATGGCTACACCTTC. Protein sequence: CASSIGQATTTYGYTF.

This sequence joins TRBV5-1 and TRBJ2-7; D gene uncertain. Germline V gives CDR1 SGHRS, CDR2 YFSETQ. The ends were cut back, 4 bases at V and 1 base at J, with 12 bases in the middle. The CDR3 covers 14 residues. Here the CDR3 DNA reads TGCGCCAGCAGCGTCCAAGCTTTGTCCTACGAGCAGTACTTC. Its translation: CASSVQALSYEQYF.

The chain joins TRBV27 to TRBJ1-3, with a tentative D call TRBD1 (6 bases). Trimming removed 5 bases from V and 0 bases from J, with 14 bases in between. The CDR3 extends over 16 amino acids. From germline, CDR1 is MNHEY and CDR2 SMNVEV (reference sequence). The CDR3 bases are TGTGCCAGCAGTATGAACAGGGTTCTCTCTGGAAACACCATATATTTT. Translating it yields CASSMNRVLSGNTIYF.

This clonotype was seen at least ten times. V is TRBV7-9 and J is TRBJ2-5; D remains ambiguous. V was trimmed by 1 base and J by 4 bases, leaving 7 bases between them. Germline V gene sequence: CDR1 SEHNR, CDR2 FQNEAQ (reference sequence). The CDR3 is 13 amino acids. DNA for the CDR3: TGTGCCAGCAGCTTAGACTCCGTAGAGACCCAGTACTTC. Its protein product is CASSLDSVETQYF.

The V and J genes are TRBV7-3 and TRBJ1-6, with 8 positions matching TRBD1. From germline, CDR1 is SGHTA and CDR2 FQGTGA. The ends lost 3 bases at V and 10 bases at J; junction bases unmatched: 5. The CDR3 has 14 amino acids. The CDR3: CASSLTGARSPLHF. The CDR3 DNA reads as TGTGCCAGCAGCTTGACAGGGGCGCGGTCACCCCTCCACTTT.

V and J are TRBV20-1 and TRBJ2-3; 9 bases are a match to TRBD2. Germline V gene sequence: CDR1 DFQATT, CDR2 SNEGSKA (reference sequence). The ends lost 0 bases at V and 2 bases at J; junction bases unmatched: 6. CDR3 length: 16 residues. The CDR3 coding sequence is TGCAGTGCTAGAGAAGGAGCGGGAGGTCTCACAGATACGCAGTATTTT. This gives the protein CSAREGAGGLTDTQYF.

The rearrangement links TRBV10-3 to TRBJ2-7; 7 bases agree with TRBD1. Trimming took 6 bases from V and 3 from J; bases not matched to a gene: 8. This CDR3 has 14 amino acids. Germline-derived CDR1 and CDR2 are ENHRY and SYGVKD. The CDR3 here is CAISSGTDIYEQYF. The DNA of the CDR3 is TGTGCCATCAGCTCCGGGACAGATATCTACGAGCAGTACTTC.

This clonotype was observed a handful of times. The genes are TRBV7-9 and TRBJ1-1, with 8 bases fitting TRBD1. This CDR3 contains 15 residues. The germline gives CDR1 SEHNR, CDR2 FQNEAQ (reference sequence). Losses at the gene ends were 0 bases for V and 2 bases for J; bases not matched to a gene: 2. The CDR3 protein is CASSLADRGNTEAFF. DNA of the CDR3: TGTGCCAGCAGCTTAGCAGACAGGGGTAACACTGAAGCTTTCTTT. Full variable domain (outside the CDR3, taken from reference TRBV7-9 and TRBJ1-1): DTGVSQNPRHKITKRGQNVTFRCDPISEHNRLYWYRQTLGQGPEFLTYFQNEAQLEKSRLLSDRFSAERPKGSFSTLEIQRTEQGDSAMYLCASSLADRGNTEAFFGQGTRLTVV.

The chain carries TRBV5-1 and TRBJ2-3; TRBD1 agrees at 8 bases. The J segment lost 3 bases and the V segment lost 0 bases, leaving 6 bases of the junction unmatched. The CDR3 has 16 residues. Germline V gene sequence: CDR1 SGHRS, CDR2 YFSETQ. The CDR3 spells CASSLEAGGATDTQYF. The CDR3 DNA is TGCGCCAGCAGCTTGGAGGCAGGGGGCGCGACAGATACGCAGTATTTT.

This chain links TRBV6-4 with TRBJ1-1; D call uncertain. Per the germline V gene, CDR1 is MRHNA and CDR2 is SNTAGT. This CDR3 has 18 residues. Deletions cut 3 bases from V and 0 bases from J, with 20 bases between. CDR3 region: CASSDRPLGRGMNTEAFF. In DNA, the CDR3 is TGTGCCAGCAGTGATAGGCCCCTAGGGCGCGGGATGAACACTGAAGCTTTCTTT.

This clonotype is medium-sized within its sample. V gene TRBV4-1 combines with J gene TRBJ2-6; 7 bases map to TRBD2. With V trimmed by 1 base and J by 4 bases, 13 bases remained unmatched. CDR1 and CDR2 (germline): MGHRA, YSYEKL. The CDR3 loop spans 19 amino acids. Here the CDR3 reads CASSQVGTSASSGANVLTF. CDR3 nucleotide sequence: TGCGCCAGCAGCCAAGTAGGTACTAGCGCGAGCTCCGGGGCCAACGTCCTGACTTTC.

This clonotype was detected a few times. The rearrangement joins TRBV19 to TRBJ2-5; TRBD2 agrees at 7 bases. Per the germline V gene, CDR1 is LNHDA and CDR2 is SQIVND (reference sequence). The CDR3 length is 14 residues. The V gene end was trimmed by 6 bases and the J gene end by 2 bases; junction bases not matched to a gene: 6. CDR3: CASSPTGGQETQYF. The CDR3 DNA sequence: TGTGCCAGTAGCCCAACGGGAGGACAAGAGACCCAGTACTTC.

This clonotype was counted at least ten times. In DNA, the CDR3 is TGTGCCAGCAGTTACGGGGGCACTGGCTACACCTTC. It is translated as CASSYGGTGYTF. The rearrangement joins TRBV28 to TRBJ1-2, with D perhaps TRBD1 (6 bases). Germline V gene sequence: CDR1 MDHEN, CDR2 SYDVKM. V lost 4 bases, J lost 7 bases, and 10 bases lay in between. The CDR3 is 12 amino acids.

This clonotype was counted at least ten times. Here the CDR3 reads CSAAGAGGPDTQYF. DNA for the CDR3: TGCAGTGCCGCCGGAGCGGGAGGTCCAGATACGCAGTATTTT. This rearrangement joins TRBV20-1 to TRBJ2-3; 9 bases are shared with TRBD2. The CDR3 has 14 amino acids. The germline gives CDR1 DFQATT, CDR2 SNEGSKA (reference sequence). V dropped 6 bases and J dropped 4; count of bases not matched to a gene: 8.

The sample holds a few counts of this clonotype. V usage is TRBV20-1 and J usage is TRBJ1-5, with a tentative D call TRBD1 (6 bases). This CDR3 contains 17 residues. Germline V lookup: CDR1 DFQATT, CDR2 SNEGSKA (reference sequence). The V end was cut by 3 bases, the J end by 2 bases, with 20 bases between. Written as DNA, the CDR3 is TGCAGTGCTAGTAAAGGCGGGGGCCGGAGTGGCAATCAGCCCCAGCATTTT. Protein: CSASKGGGRSGNQPQHF.